This T cell receptor (beta chain) was profiled in a study of beta chain features in type 1 diabetes. Study context: Age, gender and cell yields were similar between patients and healthy donors.

With regard to this clone: Its antigen is currently unknown.

What was sequenced were expressed TCRB transcripts, since all of the isolated RNA had been reverse transcribed. Generated by immunoSEQ multiplex PCR, the TCRdb table keeps only in-frame clones and is missing some. Here the sample spans roughly 400,000 clones, about 15% being singletons. Study-wide results and caveats: For patients, the naive, central memory and Treg TCRB repertoires appeared more alike than for healthy donors.

All sorted populations exceeded 95% purity. The clonotype comes from a woman aged 18 to 35 in good health. Sample: naive CD4+ T cells from blood.

CDR3 residues: CAWSSGQGGQPQHF. CDR3 sequence (DNA): TGTGCCTGGAGTTCTGGACAGGGGGGACAGCCCCAGCATTTT. V usage is TRBV30 and J usage is TRBJ1-5; 10 bases are a match to TRBD1. This CDR3 spans 14 amino acids. With 2 bases clipped from V and 7 bases from J, the junction kept 5 bases outside the gene matches. The V gene's germline CDR1 is GTSNPN and CDR2 SVGIG (reference sequence).